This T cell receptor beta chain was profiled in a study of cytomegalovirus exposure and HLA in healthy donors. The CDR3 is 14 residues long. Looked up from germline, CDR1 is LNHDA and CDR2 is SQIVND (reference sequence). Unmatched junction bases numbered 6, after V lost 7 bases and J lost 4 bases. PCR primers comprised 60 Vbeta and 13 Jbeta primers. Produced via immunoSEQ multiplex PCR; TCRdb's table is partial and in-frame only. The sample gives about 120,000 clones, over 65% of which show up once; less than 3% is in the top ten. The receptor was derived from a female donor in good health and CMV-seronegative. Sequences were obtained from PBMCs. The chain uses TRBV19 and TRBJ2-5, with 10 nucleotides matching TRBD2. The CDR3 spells CASISGGAGETQYF. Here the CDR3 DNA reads TGTGCCAGTATAAGCGGGGGGGCCGGAGAGACCCAGTACTTC.